The present TCR beta chain was sequenced within a study of CD8+ T cells in alopecia areata. Overall study results and limits: Persistence of many expanded lesional clones was seen in scalp and blood during tofacitinib. Scalp samples also yield sequences from resident alphabeta T cells of normal skin. Tofacitinib significantly lowered scalp clonality and expanded CD8+ clones among the top 100.

Stated treatment: oral pan-JAK inhibitor, 5-10 mg twice daily. Sampling of alopecia areata patients yielded lesional scalp punch biopsies as well as peripheral blood. On this clone: Antigen: not known.

Extracted RNA was reverse transcribed into cDNA, the sequencing template. Only in-frame clones appear in the TCRdb table, and some are missing; sequencing was by immunoSEQ multiplex PCR. The repertoire has about 220,000 clones, 50% to 70% of them found once; the top ten carry approximately 1.4%. There are 16 residues in the CDR3. The rearrangement links TRBV21-1 to TRBJ1-6. TRBV21-1 is flagged as a pseudogene. Source: CD4+ T cells sorted from blood, taken at week 4, from a patient treated with tofacitinib. This sequence was found in a human donor with alopecia areata. The CDR3 nucleotides read TGTGCCAGCAGGTCCGGGGAGGCGGGGAGTAATTCACCCCTCCACTTT. This sequence encodes CASRSGEAGSNSPLHF.